These 20 T cell receptor beta chains were sequenced from one sample in a study of blood T cells in healthy people across ages. A J-beta primer mix and a sample-barcoded 5' primer were used in a second PCR of about 6 to 12 cycles. TCRdb reprocessed the 5' RACE reads with MiXCR, giving one entry per CDR3 protein. The table includes about a million distinct CDR3 sequences, under 40% detected once. What was sequenced was blood. These receptors were taken from a man younger than 30 in good health.

In this sample, this clonotype turned up a few times. This chain links TRBV24-1 with TRBJ2-1, with a possible D match to TRBD2 (6 bases). V was shortened by 7 bases and J by 0 bases, with 18 bases between the two germline ends. Germline assignment: CDR1 KGHDR and CDR2 SFDVKD. This CDR3 is 17 amino acids long. The CDR3 nucleotides are TGTGCCACCAGATCTAACGGGGGTCGGAGCTCCTACAATGAGCAGTTCTTC. Amino acids: CATRSNGGRSSYNEQFF.

This clonotype was seen more than once but under ten times. This sequence joins TRBV10-3 and TRBJ2-1; the D is unclear. Germline CDR1 is ENHRY and CDR2 is SYGVKD. V lost 6 bases and J lost 6, with 9 bases in between. This CDR3 has 12 residues. In DNA, the CDR3 is TGTGCCATCAGCCCCGGGCCCAATGAGCAGTTCTTC. As protein: CAISPGPNEQFF.

The chain recombines TRBV18 with TRBJ1-3; D uncertain. V lost 2 bases to trimming and J lost 0 bases, with 11 bases between them. CDR3 length: 16 amino acids. Germline values: CDR1 KGHSH, CDR2 LQKENI. The CDR3 protein is CASSPFGTDSGNTIYF. The CDR3 nucleotides are TGTGCCAGCTCACCATTTGGCACCGACTCTGGAAACACCATATATTTT.

This clonotype was recorded a few times. The chain couples TRBV20-1 to TRBJ2-7; D remains ambiguous. CDR1 is DFQATT, CDR2 SNEGSKA, per germline (reference sequence). Deletions cut 0 bases from V and 2 bases from J, with 14 bases between. The CDR3 consists of 15 residues. CDR3 residues: CSARDLVGSTYEQYF. The CDR3 nucleotides read TGCAGTGCTAGAGATCTGGTTGGCAGCACCTACGAGCAGTACTTC.

V and J are TRBV9 and TRBJ1-1; TRBD1 is a possible D gene (6 bases). V was cut by 4 bases and J by 5 bases, with 15 bases left in between. The CDR3 spans 14 residues. Germline CDR1 reads SGDLS; CDR2 reads YYNGEE. The CDR3 DNA follows: TGTGCCAGCAGCAGAAGGGGGGGCCGAACTGAAGCTTTCTTT. Amino acids: CASSRRGGRTEAFF.

J is TRBJ2-2 and V is TRBV4-2; possible D gene TRBD2, 5 bases. This CDR3 contains 15 residues. V lost 1 base, J lost 1 base, and 7 bases lay in between. Germline CDR1 LGHNA, CDR2 YNFKEQ. The CDR3 here is CASSQVGENTGELFF. The DNA for the CDR3 is TGTGCCAGCAGCCAAGTCGGGGAGAACACCGGGGAGCTGTTTTTT.

This clonotype was picked up a small number of times. J is TRBJ1-1 and V is TRBV7-9; tentatively, D is TRBD1 (5 bases). V was clipped by 4 bases and J by 5 bases, with 8 bases between them. Per germline, CDR1 SEHNR and CDR2 FQNEAQ (reference sequence). This CDR3 region has 12 residues. Here the CDR3 reads CASSWGWTEAFF. The CDR3 bases are TGTGCCAGCAGCTGGGGGTGGACTGAAGCTTTCTTT.

The V gene is TRBV6-1, the J gene TRBJ2-3, with 12 bases matching TRBD2. V was pared by 5 bases and J by 7 bases, with 13 bases of the junction left unmatched. This CDR3 is 17 amino acids long. Germline values: CDR1 MNHNS, CDR2 SASEGT. CDR3: CASSPLAGGLSLYTQYF. The CDR3 coding sequence is TGTGCCAGCAGTCCACTAGCGGGGGGCCTCTCCTTGTATACGCAGTATTTT.

J is TRBJ1-2 and V is TRBV24-1, with 9 bases that match TRBD1. The CDR3 is 17 residues long. Germline trimming cut 8 bases from V and 8 bases from J; bases unmatched to any gene: 20. Germline CDR1 is KGHDR and CDR2 is SFDVKD. The CDR3 reads CATITGGHSAAGSGYTF. The CDR3 nucleotides read TGTGCCACCATAACAGGGGGCCATTCCGCGGCGGGATCGGGCTACACCTTC.

The chain employs TRBV5-6 and TRBJ1-2, with D possibly matching TRBD1 (5 bases). V was clipped by 4 bases and J by 6 bases, with 19 bases between them. The CDR3 is 15 amino acids. CDR1 is SGHDT, CDR2 YYEEEE, per germline. The CDR3 here is CASSPLQWGEDGYTF. CDR3 bases: TGTGCCAGCAGCCCCCTCCAGTGGGGGGAAGATGGCTACACCTTC. Using reference TRBV5-6 and TRBJ1-2 for the parts outside the CDR3, the full variable domain is DAGVTQSPTHLIKTRGQQVTLRCSPKSGHDTVSWYQQALGQGPQFIFQYYEEEERQRGNFPDRFSGHQFPNYSSELNVNALLLGDSALYLCASSPLQWGEDGYTFGSGTRLTVV.

The chain is built from TRBV5-1 and TRBJ2-4; TRBD1 aligns across 9 bases. The DNA end is more similar to TRBJ2-7, so the J call may be wrong. The CDR3 covers 14 residues. CDR1 is SGHRS, CDR2 YFSETQ, per germline. CDR3 DNA: TGCGCCAGCAGCTTACAGGGGGCGTTAGCCGAGCAGTACTTC. This sequence encodes CASSLQGALAEQYF.

This chain uses TRBV9 with TRBJ2-2; 7 bases are a match to TRBD2. J gave up 1 base and V 0 bases, and 3 bases lay outside the gene matches. Germline V gene sequence: CDR1 SGDLS, CDR2 YYNGEE. There are 16 residues in the CDR3. CDR3 DNA: TGTGCCAGCAGCGTAGGGGCTAGCGGGAACACCGGGGAGCTGTTTTTT. Amino acid sequence: CASSVGASGNTGELFF.

A note on this clonotype: Since no conserved phenylalanine or tryptophan closes the CDR3, a read error is the likely cause. The chain is built from TRBV29-1 and TRBJ2-1; D perhaps matches TRBD1 (5 bases). The J call is in doubt because the DNA end fits TRBJ2-7 better. Germline V CDR1 and CDR2: SQVTM, ANQGSEA. The CDR3 sequence is 13 residues long. CDR3 sequence: CSVGQSSYNEQYS. The CDR3 DNA sequence: TGCAGCGTTGGACAGAGCTCCTACAATGAGCAGTACTCC.

This clonotype was detected a few times. The rearrangement links TRBV12-3 or TRBV12-4 to TRBJ1-3, with D tentatively TRBD1 (6 bases). Trimming cost V 3 bases and J 1 base, with 10 bases left between them. This CDR3 is built from 15 residues. Here the CDR3 reads CASSLGTTSGNTIYF. CDR3 DNA: TGTGCCAGCAGTTTGGGGACAACGTCTGGAAACACCATATATTTT.

V gene TRBV20-1 combines with J gene TRBJ2-3; D perhaps matches TRBD2 (5 bases). The CDR3 runs 14 residues. Germline-derived CDR1 and CDR2 are DFQATT and SNEGSKA (reference sequence). V lost 3 bases to trimming and J lost 3 bases, with 13 bases between them. The CDR3 sequence: CSARSWRATDTQYF. DNA for the CDR3: TGCAGTGCTAGGAGTTGGCGGGCAACAGATACGCAGTATTTT.

This clonotype has a handful of counts. The chain has TRBV4-3 and TRBJ2-1; 15 bases fit TRBD2. Looked up from germline, CDR1 is LGHNA and CDR2 is YSLEER. V shed 1 base and J 12 bases; nucleotides not matched to a gene: 7. CDR3 length: 16 amino acids. The chain's CDR3 is CASSQGTSGGVSVQFF. The CDR3, as DNA: TGCGCCAGCAGCCAAGGGACTAGCGGGGGGGTGTCCGTGCAGTTCTTC.

The V gene is TRBV7-9, the J gene TRBJ2-7; tentative D call: TRBD2 (5 bases). The CDR3 contains 13 residues. V was clipped by 5 bases and J by 2 bases, with 10 bases between them. CDR1 is SEHNR and CDR2 is FQNEAQ in the germline V gene (reference sequence). CDR3 region: CASSPRAAYEQYF. The CDR3 region has the DNA TGTGCCAGCAGCCCGCGGGCTGCCTACGAGCAGTACTTC.

The table lists this clonotype with a count of one. This chain links TRBV10-3 with TRBJ1-1, with a weak D call TRBD1 (5 bases). Germline CDR1 and CDR2: ENHRY and SYGVKD. Between the trimmed V and J ends, which lost 4 bases and 1 base, there was a span of 7 bases. The CDR3 is made up of 13 amino acids. CDR3 sequence reads: CAISGTSNTEAFF. CDR3 DNA sequence: TGTGCCATCAGTGGGACATCGAACACTGAAGCTTTCTTT.

This chain joins TRBV20-1 and TRBJ2-3, with D perhaps matching TRBD2 (6 bases). CDR3 size: 15 residues. Per the germline V gene, CDR1 is DFQATT and CDR2 is SNEGSKA (reference sequence). The germline V and J ends were trimmed by 7 bases and 4 bases, with 21 bases remaining between them. CDR3 in DNA: TGCAGTGTAAGAAGTATCCGGGGAGGCGCAGATACGCAGTATTTT. Its protein is CSVRSIRGGADTQYF.

The rearrangement uses TRBV6-6 and TRBJ2-5; TRBD1 is a possible D gene (6 bases). The J call may be faulty, since TRBJ2-7 better matches the DNA end. Looked up from germline, CDR1 is MNHNY and CDR2 is SVGAGI (reference sequence). The CDR3 contains 16 residues. The CDR3 loop is CASSPTGLGDSYEQYF. CDR3 bases: TGTGCCAGCAGTCCGACAGGTCTCGGGGACTCCTACGAGCAGTACTTC.